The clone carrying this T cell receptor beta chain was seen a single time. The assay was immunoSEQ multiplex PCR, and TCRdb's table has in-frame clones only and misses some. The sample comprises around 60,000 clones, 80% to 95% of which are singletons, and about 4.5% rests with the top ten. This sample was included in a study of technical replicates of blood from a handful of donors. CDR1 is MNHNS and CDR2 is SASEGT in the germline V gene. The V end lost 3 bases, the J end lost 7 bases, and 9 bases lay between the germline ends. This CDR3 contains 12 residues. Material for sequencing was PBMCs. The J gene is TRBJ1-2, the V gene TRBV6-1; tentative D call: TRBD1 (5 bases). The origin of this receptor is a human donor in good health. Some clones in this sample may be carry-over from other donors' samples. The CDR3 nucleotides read TGTGCCAGCAGTGATTGGCAGGGTGGCTACACCTTC. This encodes CASSDWQGGYTF.